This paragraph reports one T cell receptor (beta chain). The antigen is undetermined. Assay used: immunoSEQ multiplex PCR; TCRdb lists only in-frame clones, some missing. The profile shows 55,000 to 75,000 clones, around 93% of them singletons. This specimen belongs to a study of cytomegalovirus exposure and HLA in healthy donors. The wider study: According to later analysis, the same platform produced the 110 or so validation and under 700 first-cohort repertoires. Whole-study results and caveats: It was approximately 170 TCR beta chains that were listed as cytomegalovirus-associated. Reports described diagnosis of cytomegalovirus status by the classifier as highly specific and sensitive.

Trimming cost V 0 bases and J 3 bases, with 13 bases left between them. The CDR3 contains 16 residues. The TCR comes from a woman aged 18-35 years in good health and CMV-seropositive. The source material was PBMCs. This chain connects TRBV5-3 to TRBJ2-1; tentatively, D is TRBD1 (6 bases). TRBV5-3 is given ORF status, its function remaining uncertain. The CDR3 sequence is CARSLEVWGLYNEQFF. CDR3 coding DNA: TGTGCCAGAAGCTTGGAAGTGTGGGGGCTCTACAATGAGCAGTTCTTC.